The 9 T cell receptor beta chains presented below share a single source sample, sequenced in a study of blood T cells in healthy people across ages. The authors ran a second PCR of 7 to 11 cycles using a sample-barcoded 5' primer and a J-beta primer mix. TCRdb passed the 5' RACE reads through MiXCR, listing each CDR3 protein once. This table holds around 280,000 distinct CDR3 sequences, 25% to 30% found once. Sequenced material: blood. The receptors stem from a woman aged 70-85 years in good health.

This clonotype has ten or more counts. The V call is TRBV3-1, the J call TRBJ2-5; D may be TRBD2 (6 bases). With the DNA end fitting TRBJ2-1 better, the J assignment may be wrong. Per germline, CDR1 LGHDT and CDR2 YNNKEL (reference sequence). The CDR3 length is 12 residues. CDR3 DNA sequence: TGTGCCAGCAGCCAAGGGGGGGATGAGCAGTTCTTC. This codes for CASSQGGDEQFF.

CDR3 nucleotides: TGTGCCAGCAGTCCTCGGGACCAATATGGCTACACCTTC. It translates to CASSPRDQYGYTF. The chain carries TRBV28 and TRBJ1-2; D may be TRBD1 (5 bases). CDR3 length equals 13 residues. Per the germline V gene, CDR1 is MDHEN and CDR2 is SYDVKM. V was cut by 5 bases and J by 5 bases, with 12 bases left in between.

The genes are TRBV20-1 and TRBJ1-4; D is unclear. Trimming took 5 bases from V and 0 from J, leaving 7 bases between them. The CDR3 runs 13 residues. The germline V gene has CDR1 DFQATT and CDR2 SNEGSKA (reference sequence). DNA of the CDR3: TGCAGTGCTCTTTTGTCAACTAATGAAAAACTGTTTTTT. Residues: CSALLSTNEKLFF.

There are a few counts of this clonotype. The J gene is TRBJ2-3, the V gene TRBV20-1; 13 nucleotides line up with TRBD2. Germline CDR1 is DFQATT and CDR2 is SNEGSKA (reference sequence). CDR3 length: 17 amino acids. Losses at the gene ends were 2 bases for V and 3 bases for J; bases not matched to a gene: 8. CDR3 in amino acids: CSARPGLAGATTDTQYF. In DNA, the CDR3 is TGCAGTGCTAGACCTGGACTAGCGGGAGCTACGACAGATACGCAGTATTTT.

The rearrangement uses TRBV28 and TRBJ2-1; 7 nucleotides line up with TRBD1. CDR3 length equals 15 residues. Germline lookup yields CDR1 MDHEN and CDR2 SYDVKM. V shed 6 bases, J shed 9 bases, and the junction held 14 bases outside the gene matches. CDR3 in amino acids: CASSPGRQGLSEQFF. Written as DNA, the CDR3 is TGTGCCAGCAGCCCTGGACGACAGGGATTAAGTGAGCAGTTCTTC.

This clonotype was seen a handful of times. V usage is TRBV28 and J usage is TRBJ1-2; the match to TRBD1 covers 7 bases. The length of the CDR3 is 17 residues. Germline V lookup: CDR1 MDHEN, CDR2 SYDVKM. J lost 7 bases, V lost 4 bases, and 18 bases had no gene match. The CDR3 sequence: CASSSANDRVGFRGYTF. CDR3 nucleotides: TGTGCCAGCAGTTCAGCCAATGACAGGGTGGGATTCCGTGGCTACACCTTC.

This clonotype was counted many times. As DNA, the CDR3 is TGCGCCAGCAGCTTGGAACCAGTACAAGAGACCCAGTACTTC. Encoded protein: CASSLEPVQETQYF. V usage is TRBV5-1 and J usage is TRBJ2-5; D unclear. The CDR3 spans 14 residues. Germline V lookup: CDR1 SGHRS, CDR2 YFSETQ. V lost 0 bases and J lost 2, with 8 bases in between.

This clonotype was observed a few times. The genes are TRBV7-6 and TRBJ2-5, with D maybe TRBD2 (6 bases). The CDR3 has 17 residues. Germline values: CDR1 SGHVS, CDR2 FNYEAQ. V lost 3 bases and J lost 1, with 18 bases in between. This CDR3 reads CASSFGGGSMGQETQYF. CDR3 nucleotide sequence: TGTGCCAGCAGCTTCGGGGGTGGGTCGATGGGCCAAGAGACCCAGTACTTC.

The gene calls are TRBV20-1 and TRBJ1-4; D gene uncertain. Trimming took off 5 bases at V and 6 bases at J, with 7 bases between the two ends. Per germline, CDR1 DFQATT and CDR2 SNEGSKA (reference sequence). The CDR3 totals 11 residues. The CDR3, as DNA: TGCAGTGCTGTGACGGATGAAAAACTGTTTTTT. Protein: CSAVTDEKLFF.